Presented here are 25 T cell receptor beta chains from one specimen sequenced in a study of cytomegalovirus exposure and HLA in healthy donors. Vbeta (60) and Jbeta (13) primers were used in the PCR. Only in-frame clones appear in the TCRdb table, and some are missing; sequencing was by immunoSEQ multiplex PCR. This sample carries around 200,000 clones, with approximately 0.82% going to the ten biggest clones. The material sequenced was PBMCs. All receptors derive from a woman between 18 and 29 years old in good health and CMV-seropositive.

The V call is TRBV30, the J call TRBJ2-1; TRBD1 might be the D (7 bases). The CDR3 consists of 14 residues. Trimming shortened V by 2 bases and J by 6 bases, and 14 bases separated the two germline ends. Germline loops: CDR1 GTSNPN, CDR2 SVGIG (reference sequence). The CDR3 here is CAWSRGTVLNEQFF. In nucleotides, the CDR3 is TGTGCCTGGAGTCGGGGGACAGTCCTCAATGAGCAGTTCTTC.

The chain carries TRBV5-1 and TRBJ2-6, with a tentative D call TRBD2 (6 bases). The germline V and J ends were trimmed by 1 base and 2 bases, with 10 bases remaining between them. The CDR3 totals 16 residues. From germline, CDR1 is SGHRS and CDR2 YFSETQ. The CDR3 DNA follows: TGCGCCAGCAGCTTGATAACGGGGGCTGGGGCCAACGTCCTGACTTTC. It specifies CASSLITGAGANVLTF.

J is TRBJ2-3 and V is TRBV5-5, with 8 nucleotides matching TRBD2. Germline V CDR1 and CDR2: SGHKS, YYEKEE (reference sequence). With 0 bases clipped from V and 0 bases from J, the junction kept 3 bases outside the gene matches. The CDR3 extends over 16 amino acids. The CDR3 coding sequence is TGTGCCAGCAGCTTGGGGACTAGCACGAGCACAGATACGCAGTATTTT. Protein sequence: CASSLGTSTSTDTQYF.

The chain joins TRBV11-3 to TRBJ2-1; tentatively, D is TRBD2 (5 bases). Germline V gene data show CDR1 as SGHNT and CDR2 as YENEEA. This CDR3 spans 14 amino acids. V was pared by 3 bases and J by 7 bases, with 13 bases between. The CDR3 region is CASSFVGRDNEQFF. The CDR3 DNA reads as TGTGCCAGCAGCTTTGTGGGGAGAGATAATGAGCAGTTCTTC.

The chain is built from TRBV7-2 and TRBJ2-3; the match to TRBD2 covers 13 bases. Germline V gives CDR1 SGHTA, CDR2 FQGNSA. The CDR3 extends over 17 amino acids. The trim removed 3 bases at V and 5 bases at J, leaving 8 bases unmatched. The chain's CDR3 is CASSFELAGGGRDTQYF. The DNA of the CDR3 is TGTGCCAGCAGCTTCGAACTAGCGGGAGGGGGGAGAGATACGCAGTATTTT.

J is TRBJ1-2 and V is TRBV27; no clear D. Germline V gene lookup returns CDR1 MNHEY and CDR2 SMNVEV (reference sequence). This CDR3 is built from 17 residues. The V gene lost 0 bases and the J gene lost 8 bases, with 22 bases spanning the gap. The CDR3 here is CASSLSETGGRSRGYTF. DNA for the CDR3: TGTGCCAGCAGTTTATCTGAAACGGGAGGGCGATCGCGGGGCTACACCTTC.

V gene TRBV10-3 combines with J gene TRBJ2-7; tentatively, D is TRBD2 (6 bases). The germline V gene encodes CDR1 ENHRY and CDR2 SYGVKD. V was shortened by 4 bases and J by 2 bases, with 12 bases between the two germline ends. The length of the CDR3 is 14 residues. The DNA for the CDR3 is TGTGCCATCAGTGGTAGCGGTTCCGCCTACGAGCAGTACTTC. This gives the protein CAISGSGSAYEQYF.

The V call is TRBV7-7, the J call TRBJ2-5; maybe TRBD2 (5 bases). Germline V CDR1 and CDR2: SSHAT, FNYEAQ (reference sequence). This CDR3 is built from 13 residues. Trimming stripped 8 bases from V and 4 bases from J, with 14 bases between. The CDR3 spells CASSPLGGETQYF. CDR3 bases: TGTGCCAGCTCTCCCCTCGGAGGAGAGACCCAGTACTTC.

The chain employs TRBV7-6 and TRBJ2-3, with 16 bases fitting TRBD2. The J segment lost 2 bases and the V segment lost 3 bases, leaving 5 bases of the junction unmatched. Germline loops: CDR1 SGHVS, CDR2 FNYEAQ. The CDR3 contains 18 residues. The chain's CDR3 is CASSFGTSGGASTDTQYF. CDR3 DNA sequence: TGTGCCAGCAGCTTCGGGACTAGCGGGGGGGCGTCCACAGATACGCAGTATTTT. The full variable domain, rest sourced from reference TRBV7-6 and TRBJ2-3, is GAGVSQSPRYKVTKRGQDVALRCDPISGHVSLYWYRQALGQGPEFLTYFNYEAQQDKSGLPNDRFSAERPEGSISTLTIQRTEQRDSAMYRCASSFGTSGGASTDTQYFGPGTRLTVL.

This chain connects TRBV27 to TRBJ2-7, with D tentatively TRBD2 (5 bases). Trimming took 3 bases from V and 8 from J, leaving 11 bases between them. CDR1 is MNHEY, CDR2 SMNVEV, per germline (reference sequence). This CDR3 contains 12 residues. Here the CDR3 DNA reads TGTGCCAGCAGTTTTGGAGGAGACAAGCAGTACTTC. It encodes CASSFGGDKQYF.

This chain uses TRBV7-4 with TRBJ2-5; D is undetermined. The CDR3 loop spans 14 amino acids. The germline V gene has CDR1 SGHVT and CDR2 SQSDAQ. The ends were cut back, 0 bases at V and 5 bases at J, with 10 bases in the middle. CDR3 in amino acids: CASSLAEPRETQYF. CDR3 DNA sequence: TGTGCCAGCAGCTTAGCAGAGCCACGTGAGACCCAGTACTTC. Complete variable domain (other parts from reference TRBV7-4 and TRBJ2-5): GAGVSQSPRYKVAKRGRDVALRCDSISGHVTLYWYRQTLGQGSEVLTYSQSDAQRDKSGRPSGRFSAERPERSVSTLKIQRTEQGDSAVYLCASSLAEPRETQYFGPGTRLLVL.

The V call is TRBV6-5, the J call TRBJ2-5; a possible D gene is TRBD1 (6 bases). CDR1 and CDR2 (germline): MNHEY, SVGAGI. With 7 bases removed from V and 5 bases from J, the gap between germline ends came to 14 bases. CDR3 length: 13 residues. In nucleotides, the CDR3 is TGTGCCAGCAACAGGGACCGGGACGAGACCCAGTACTTC. Encoded protein: CASNRDRDETQYF.

V and J are TRBV7-8 and TRBJ2-5; 11 bases align to TRBD2. This CDR3 is built from 16 residues. Germline CDR1 reads SGHVS; CDR2 reads FQNEAQ. V was pared by 5 bases and J by 9 bases, with 14 bases of the junction left unmatched. CDR3 sequence: CASSPRYSGGALAQYF. The CDR3 region has the DNA TGTGCCAGCAGCCCCCGGTATAGCGGGGGGGCCCTTGCCCAGTACTTC.

The chain has TRBV6-5 and TRBJ1-4; D remains unclear. The V end was cut by 5 bases, the J end by 0 bases, with 7 bases between. The CDR3 totals 14 residues. CDR1 is MNHEY, CDR2 SVGAGI, per germline. The CDR3 DNA sequence: TGTGCCAGCAGTACCCCGGCAACTAATGAAAAACTGTTTTTT. Amino acid sequence: CASSTPATNEKLFF.

The chain recombines TRBV7-8 with TRBJ1-2; 12 bases map to TRBD1. Losses at the gene ends were 4 bases for V and 3 bases for J; bases not matched to a gene: 6. CDR1 is SGHVS, CDR2 FQNEAQ, per germline. CDR3 length: 16 amino acids. Here the CDR3 DNA reads TGTGCCAGCAGCTCCCGGGACAGGGGGCTCCACTATGGCTACACCTTC. Its translation: CASSSRDRGLHYGYTF.

V usage is TRBV6-6 and J usage is TRBJ1-4; 7 positions agree with TRBD1. V shed 6 bases and J 4 bases; nucleotides not matched to a gene: 11. CDR1 and CDR2 from the germline V gene are MNHNY and SVGAGI (reference sequence). This CDR3 is built from 16 residues. This CDR3 reads CASSSLDRAGNEKLFF. CDR3 coding DNA: TGTGCCAGCAGCTCTCTCGACAGGGCGGGTAATGAAAAACTGTTTTTT.

The chain links TRBV7-9 to TRBJ2-3; TRBD2 aligns across 7 bases. CDR3 length: 15 amino acids. Germline V CDR1 and CDR2: SEHNR, FQNEAQ (reference sequence). The J segment lost 6 bases and the V segment lost 5 bases, leaving 11 bases of the junction unmatched. For the CDR3, the DNA is TGTGCCAGCAGCGAACTTAGCGGGTACCAGGATACGCAGTATTTT. This encodes CASSELSGYQDTQYF.

This chain uses TRBV9 with TRBJ2-3; 8 bases fit TRBD2. This CDR3 contains 17 residues. Germline V gene lookup returns CDR1 SGDLS and CDR2 YYNGEE. With V trimmed by 3 bases and J by 0 bases, 9 bases remained unmatched. CDR3 DNA: TGTGCCAGCAGCGCCGGCGGGGGGAGCTATAGCACAGATACGCAGTATTTT. This sequence encodes CASSAGGGSYSTDTQYF.

The genes are TRBV6-5 and TRBJ2-5; 8 bases agree with TRBD2. J gave up 5 bases and V 6 bases, and 5 bases lay outside the gene matches. The germline V gene has CDR1 MNHEY and CDR2 SVGAGI. The CDR3 sequence is 13 residues long. The CDR3 DNA follows: TGTGCCAGCAGGAATAGCGGGACTGAGACCCAGTACTTC. Translating gives CASRNSGTETQYF.

CDR3 amino acids: CASSESGGEFNGYTF. The CDR3 nucleotides are TGCGCCAGCAGTGAGTCGGGAGGGGAATTTAACGGCTACACCTTC. V usage is TRBV10-2 and J usage is TRBJ1-2; D is possibly TRBD1 (5 bases). The germline CDR1 and CDR2 sequences are WSHSY and SAAADI. CDR3 length: 15 residues. With 0 bases removed from V and 8 bases from J, the gap between germline ends came to 16 bases.

The chain joins TRBV6-1 to TRBJ2-3; 8 positions match TRBD1. Losses at the gene ends were 6 bases for V and 5 bases for J; bases not matched to a gene: 7. This CDR3 contains 14 residues. The germline gives CDR1 MNHNS, CDR2 SASEGT. The CDR3 protein is CASRDRAVGDTQYF. CDR3 nucleotide sequence: TGTGCCAGCAGGGACAGGGCGGTAGGAGATACGCAGTATTTT.

The rearrangement joins TRBV7-9 to TRBJ1-6; D is ambiguous. Trimming took off 0 bases at V and 10 bases at J, with 7 bases between the two ends. This CDR3 is built from 13 residues. Germline V gives CDR1 SEHNR, CDR2 FQNEAQ (reference sequence). The CDR3 sequence: CASSLATGSPLHF. Here the CDR3 DNA reads TGTGCCAGCAGCTTAGCGACTGGATCACCCCTCCACTTT.

The gene calls are TRBV2 and TRBJ2-6; D remains ambiguous. Germline CDR1 SNHLY, CDR2 FYNNEI. There are 13 residues in the CDR3. Trimming stripped 6 bases from V and 2 bases from J, with 5 bases between. The CDR3 nucleotides are TGTGCCAGCAGATCGGCTGGGGCCAACGTCCTGACTTTC. It translates to CASRSAGANVLTF.

This chain connects TRBV27 to TRBJ1-5; TRBD1 matches 8 bases. Germline trimming cut 2 bases from V and 7 bases from J; bases unmatched to any gene: 7. Looked up from germline, CDR1 is MNHEY and CDR2 is SMNVEV (reference sequence). This CDR3 region has 15 residues. CDR3 in amino acids: CASSLTGQGGQPQHF. The CDR3 bases are TGTGCCAGCAGTTTAACCGGACAGGGCGGACAGCCCCAGCATTTT.

The genes are TRBV5-1 and TRBJ1-2; no definite D call. Germline CDR1 and CDR2: SGHRS and YFSETQ. This CDR3 is 14 amino acids long. V lost 6 bases to trimming and J lost 7 bases, with 19 bases between them. CDR3 sequence: CASTPLPGRGGYTF. The DNA for the CDR3 is TGCGCCAGCACCCCCCTCCCGGGTCGCGGTGGCTACACCTTC.